A single sample is the source of the 9 T cell receptor beta chains below, sequenced in a study of CD8 T cells in ankylosing spondylitis. Findings and caveats of the study: The study identified a TCR beta motif of under 10 highly homologous variants that appeared characteristic of ankylosing spondylitis blood.

No antigens are known for them. TCRdb re-derived calls from the 5' RACE reads in MiXCR, one entry per CDR3 protein. The repertoire holds 650,000 to 800,000 distinct CDR3 sequences, around 20% seen once, with 19% in the top ten. Material for sequencing was blood, either unsorted or a sorted T cell fraction (not recorded which). The source is a male donor with ankylosing spondylitis.

This rearrangement joins TRBV5-6 to TRBJ2-3; the D gene could be TRBD1 or TRBD2 (5 bases each). The CDR3 sequence is 15 residues long. CDR1 SGHDT and CDR2 YYEEEE come from the germline V gene. The germline V and J ends were trimmed by 0 bases and 2 bases, with 10 bases remaining between them. CDR3 region: CASSLAGDHTDTQYF. The CDR3, as DNA: TGTGCCAGCAGCTTGGCCGGGGACCACACAGATACGCAGTATTTT. Full variable domain (outside the CDR3, taken from reference TRBV5-6 and TRBJ2-3): DAGVTQSPTHLIKTRGQQVTLRCSPKSGHDTVSWYQQALGQGPQFIFQYYEEEERQRGNFPDRFSGHQFPNYSSELNVNALLLGDSALYLCASSLAGDHTDTQYFGPGTRLTVL.

This clonotype was seen a few times. The chain employs TRBV29-1 and TRBJ1-2; 9 bases are shared with TRBD1. Germline CDR1 reads SQVTM; CDR2 reads ANQGSEA. The junction had 4 bases not matched to a gene; V was cut back by 2 bases and J by 6 bases. The CDR3 length is 13 residues. The CDR3 protein is CSVENRGHHGYTF. As DNA, the CDR3 is TGCAGCGTTGAAAACAGGGGGCATCATGGCTACACCTTC.

This clonotype has more than one count but fewer than ten. The V and J genes are TRBV2 and TRBJ2-1; D possibly corresponds to TRBD2 (5 bases). V was cut by 4 bases and J by 1 base, with 11 bases left in between. CDR1 is SNHLY and CDR2 is FYNNEI in the germline V gene. The CDR3 contains 15 residues. The CDR3 coding sequence is TGTGCCAGCAGTGTTATACGGGATTCCTACAATGAGCAGTTCTTC. This codes for CASSVIRDSYNEQFF.

This clonotype was counted ten times or more. This chain uses TRBV12-3 or TRBV12-4 with TRBJ1-1; D is ambiguous. The length of the CDR3 is 12 residues. V was cut by 4 bases and J by 1 base, with 4 bases left in between. The CDR3: CASSWENTEAFF. The CDR3 region has the DNA TGTGCCAGCAGTTGGGAGAACACTGAAGCTTTCTTT.

This clonotype has ten or more counts. V and J are TRBV28 and TRBJ1-2; 7 bases align to TRBD1. Germline assignment: CDR1 MDHEN and CDR2 SYDVKM. V gave up 3 bases and J gave up 5 bases; unmatched junction bases: 6. This CDR3 is 14 amino acids long. CDR3: CASSLAGGGYGYTF. For the CDR3, the DNA is TGTGCCAGCAGTTTGGCAGGGGGGGGTTATGGCTACACCTTC.

This clonotype was found many times. The chain combines TRBV29-1 with TRBJ1-1; unclear D gene. This CDR3 is 11 amino acids long. V gave up 2 bases and J gave up 3 bases, with 4 bases separating them. The germline gives CDR1 SQVTM, CDR2 ANQGSEA. In DNA, the CDR3 is TGCAGCGTTGAAAAGGACACTGAAGCTTTCTTT. Amino acids: CSVEKDTEAFF.

J is TRBJ2-7 and V is TRBV10-3; no clear D. CDR3 length: 12 residues. CDR1 ENHRY and CDR2 SYGVKD come from the germline V gene. The ends were cut back, 0 bases at V and 5 bases at J, with 5 bases in the middle. The DNA of the CDR3 is TGTGCCATCAGTGAGTCGCCCCACGAGCAGTACTTC. Translating gives CAISESPHEQYF.

The chain is built from TRBV7-2 and TRBJ2-3; D gene ambiguous. From germline, CDR1 is SGHTA and CDR2 FQGNSA. CDR3 size: 15 residues. The ends were cut back, 4 bases at V and 3 bases at J, with 14 bases in the middle. CDR3 protein: CASSSRLGNTDTQYF. CDR3 bases: TGTGCCAGCAGCTCTCGACTTGGAAATACAGATACGCAGTATTTT.

The chain joins TRBV6-2 or TRBV6-3 to TRBJ2-1; 11 nucleotides match TRBD2. V shed 6 bases, J shed 6 bases, and the junction held 10 bases outside the gene matches. This CDR3 is 16 amino acids long. From germline, CDR1 is MNHEY and CDR2 SVGEGT. Here the CDR3 reads CASRQPLAGGGNEQFF. The CDR3 DNA follows: TGTGCCAGCAGACAACCTTTAGCGGGAGGGGGCAATGAGCAGTTCTTC.